This T cell receptor (beta chain) derives from a study of response to subunit inactivated influenza vaccine. This CDR3 is 16 amino acids long. Germline CDR1 is SGHNT and CDR2 is YYREEE (reference sequence). J was trimmed by 2 bases and V by 3 bases; bases with no gene match: 9. On this clonotype itself: The antigen remains unidentified.

A single record per CDR3 protein comes from TCRdb applying MiXCR to the RT-PCR reads. The repertoire holds around 520,000 distinct CDR3 sequences, 25% seen once, with about 1.9% in the top ten. Overall study findings and caveats: T cells newly recruited by each seasonal influenza vaccination are few, the authors suggested.

The TCR comes from a man in his fifties who received an inactivated influenza vaccine. The rearrangement joins TRBV5-4 to TRBJ2-7, with 9 bases lining up with TRBD1. Sequencing was performed on CD4+ T cells sorted from PBMCs, taken roughly 5 days after vaccination. The chain's CDR3 is CASSYSLGTGTYEQYF. CDR3 sequence (DNA): TGTGCCAGCAGCTATTCGCTGGGGACAGGGACCTACGAGCAGTACTTC.